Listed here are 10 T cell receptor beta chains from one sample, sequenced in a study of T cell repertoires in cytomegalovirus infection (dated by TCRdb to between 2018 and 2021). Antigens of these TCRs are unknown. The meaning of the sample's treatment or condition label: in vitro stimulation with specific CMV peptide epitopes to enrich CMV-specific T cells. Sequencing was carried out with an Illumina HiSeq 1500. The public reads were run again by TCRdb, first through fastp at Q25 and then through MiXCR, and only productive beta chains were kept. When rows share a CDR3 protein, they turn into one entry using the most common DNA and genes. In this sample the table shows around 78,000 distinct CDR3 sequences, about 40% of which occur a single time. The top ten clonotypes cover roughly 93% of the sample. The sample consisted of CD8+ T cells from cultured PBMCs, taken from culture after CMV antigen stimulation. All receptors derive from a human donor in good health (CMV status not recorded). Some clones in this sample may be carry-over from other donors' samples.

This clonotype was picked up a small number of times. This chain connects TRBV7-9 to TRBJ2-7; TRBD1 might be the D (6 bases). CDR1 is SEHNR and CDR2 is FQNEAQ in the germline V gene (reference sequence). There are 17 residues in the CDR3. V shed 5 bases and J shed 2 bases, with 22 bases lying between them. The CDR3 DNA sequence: TGTGCCAGCAGCAACCGGTCCCTAACAGGGCAGCCCTACGAGCAGTACTTC. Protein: CASSNRSLTGQPYEQYF. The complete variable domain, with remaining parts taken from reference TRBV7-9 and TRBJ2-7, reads DTGVSQNPRHKITKRGQNVTFRCDPISEHNRLYWYRQTLGQGPEFLTYFQNEAQLEKSRLLSDRFSAERPKGSFSTLEIQRTEQGDSAMYLCASSNRSLTGQPYEQYFGPGTRLTVT.

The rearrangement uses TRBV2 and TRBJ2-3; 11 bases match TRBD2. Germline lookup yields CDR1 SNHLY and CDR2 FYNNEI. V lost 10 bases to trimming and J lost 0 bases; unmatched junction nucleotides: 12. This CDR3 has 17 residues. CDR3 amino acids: CANTLAGGLTSTDTQYF. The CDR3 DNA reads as TGTGCCAACACCCTAGCGGGGGGCCTTACTAGCACAGATACGCAGTATTTT.

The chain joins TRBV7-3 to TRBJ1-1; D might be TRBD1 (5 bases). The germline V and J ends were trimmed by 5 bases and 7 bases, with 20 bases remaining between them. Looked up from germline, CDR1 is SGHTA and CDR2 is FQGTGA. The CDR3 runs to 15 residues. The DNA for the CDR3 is TGTGCCAGCAGCCTGTCGGGGACGGGGGGGAATGAAGCTTTCTTT. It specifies CASSLSGTGGNEAFF.

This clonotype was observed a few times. The CDR3: CASSTRAKVGEYTEAFF. The DNA for the CDR3 is TGTGCCAGCAGTACACGAGCTAAGGTGGGAGAATACACTGAAGCTTTCTTT. The chain joins TRBV12-3 or TRBV12-4 to TRBJ1-1; the D is unclear. The CDR3 runs to 17 residues. Trimming pared 5 bases from V and 3 bases from J, leaving 22 bases between.

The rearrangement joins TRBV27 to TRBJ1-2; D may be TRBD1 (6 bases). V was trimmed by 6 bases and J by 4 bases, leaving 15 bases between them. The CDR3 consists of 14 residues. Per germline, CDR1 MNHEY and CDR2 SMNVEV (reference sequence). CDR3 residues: CASRTWDNSYGYTF. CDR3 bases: TGTGCCAGCAGGACCTGGGACAACAGCTATGGCTACACCTTC.

The CDR3 DNA reads as TGTGCCAGCAGTTATTGGGGGACAGGGGCCAATGAGCAGTTCTTC. Translated: CASSYWGTGANEQFF. The chain joins TRBV6-1 to TRBJ2-1; 10 bases line up with TRBD1. CDR1 is MNHNS, CDR2 SASEGT, per germline. The CDR3 sequence is 15 residues long. V shed 5 bases and J 6 bases; nucleotides not matched to a gene: 7.

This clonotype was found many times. The chain's CDR3 is CASSQEGTGEQPQHF. For the CDR3, the DNA is TGCGCCAGCAGCCAAGAAGGGACAGGGGAACAGCCCCAGCATTTT. The rearrangement joins TRBV4-1 to TRBJ1-5, with TRBD1 matching over 10 bases. From germline, CDR1 is MGHRA and CDR2 YSYEKL. The CDR3 is 15 residues long. V gave up 0 bases and J gave up 7 bases; unmatched junction bases: 3.

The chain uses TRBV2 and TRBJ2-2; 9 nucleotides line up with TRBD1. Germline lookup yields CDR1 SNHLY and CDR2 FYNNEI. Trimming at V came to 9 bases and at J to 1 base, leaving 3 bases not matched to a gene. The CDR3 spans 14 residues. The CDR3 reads CARGTGQNTGELFF. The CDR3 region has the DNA TGTGCCAGGGGGACAGGGCAGAACACCGGGGAGCTGTTTTTT.

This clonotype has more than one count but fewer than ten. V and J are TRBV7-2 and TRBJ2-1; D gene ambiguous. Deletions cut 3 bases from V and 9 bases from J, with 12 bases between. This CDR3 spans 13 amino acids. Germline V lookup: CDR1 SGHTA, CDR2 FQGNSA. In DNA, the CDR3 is TGTGCCAGCAGCTTCTCAATGGTCAGTGAGCAGTTCTTC. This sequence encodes CASSFSMVSEQFF.

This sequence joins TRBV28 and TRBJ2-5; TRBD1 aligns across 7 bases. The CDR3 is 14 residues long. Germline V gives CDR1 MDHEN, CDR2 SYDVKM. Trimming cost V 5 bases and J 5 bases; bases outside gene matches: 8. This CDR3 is CASSGRQGRETQYF. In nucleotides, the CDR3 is TGTGCCAGCAGTGGGAGACAGGGTCGGGAGACCCAGTACTTC.